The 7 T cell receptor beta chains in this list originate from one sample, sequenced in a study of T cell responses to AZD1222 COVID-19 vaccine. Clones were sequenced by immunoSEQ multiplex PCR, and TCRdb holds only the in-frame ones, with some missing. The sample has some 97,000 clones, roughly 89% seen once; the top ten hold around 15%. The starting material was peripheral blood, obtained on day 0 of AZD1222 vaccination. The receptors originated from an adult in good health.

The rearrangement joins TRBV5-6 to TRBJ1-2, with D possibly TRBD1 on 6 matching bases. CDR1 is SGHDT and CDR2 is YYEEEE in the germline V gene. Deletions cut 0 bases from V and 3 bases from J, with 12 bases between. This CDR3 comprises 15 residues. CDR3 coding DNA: TGTGCCAGCAGCTTGGGACAGGTGCGGGACTATGGCTACACCTTC. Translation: CASSLGQVRDYGYTF.

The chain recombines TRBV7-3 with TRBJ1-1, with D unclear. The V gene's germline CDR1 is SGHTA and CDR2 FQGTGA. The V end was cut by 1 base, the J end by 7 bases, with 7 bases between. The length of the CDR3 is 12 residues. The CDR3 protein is CASSLMRGEAFF. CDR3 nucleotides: TGTGCCAGCAGCTTAATGAGAGGTGAAGCTTTCTTT.

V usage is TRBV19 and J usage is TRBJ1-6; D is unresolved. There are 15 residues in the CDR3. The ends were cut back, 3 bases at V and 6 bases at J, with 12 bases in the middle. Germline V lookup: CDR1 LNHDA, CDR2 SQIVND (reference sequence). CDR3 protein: CASSITRTGNSPLHF. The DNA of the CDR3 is TGTGCCAGTAGTATTACCAGAACGGGTAATTCACCCCTCCACTTT.

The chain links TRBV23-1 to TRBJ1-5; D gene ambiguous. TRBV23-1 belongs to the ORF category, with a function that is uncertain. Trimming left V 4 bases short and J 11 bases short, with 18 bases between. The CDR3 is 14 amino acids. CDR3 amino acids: CASSPVKGLKAQHF. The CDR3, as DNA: TGCGCCAGCAGTCCTGTGAAGGGTCTAAAGGCCCAGCATTTT.

CDR3 nucleotide sequence: TGTGCCAGCAGCCAACAGGCGTTCTCTGGAAACACCATATATTTT. It yields the protein CASSQQAFSGNTIYF. The rearrangement joins TRBV3-1 (or the pseudogene TRBV3-2) to TRBJ1-3; no reliable D call. CDR1 and CDR2 from the germline V gene are LGHDT and YNNKEL (reference sequence). This CDR3 contains 15 residues. V was trimmed by 2 bases and J by 0 bases, leaving 8 bases between them.

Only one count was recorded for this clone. CDR3 coding DNA: TGTGCCAGCAGCTTCACCACCTCCGCGTCGGAACAGGAGTTCTTC. Protein sequence: CASSFTTSASEQEFF. This rearrangement joins TRBV7-6 to TRBJ2-1, with D possibly matching TRBD1 (5 bases). The CDR3 contains 15 residues. Between the trimmed V and J ends, which lost 3 bases and 14 bases, there was a span of 23 bases. The V gene's germline CDR1 is SGHVS and CDR2 FNYEAQ.

The CDR3 spells CSVPGGNEQYF. The CDR3 region has the DNA TGCAGTGTTCCGGGGGGGAACGAGCAGTACTTC. The chain joins TRBV20-1 to TRBJ2-7; the match to TRBD2 covers 8 bases. In germline, CDR1 is DFQATT, CDR2 SNEGSKA (reference sequence). V dropped 7 bases and J dropped 5; count of bases not matched to a gene: 4. This CDR3 comprises 11 residues.